The TCR beta chain under discussion was sequenced for a study of shared clonotypes between healthy human individuals. The CDR3 length is 14 residues. CDR1 is MDHEN, CDR2 SYDVKM, per germline. Trimming took off 2 bases at V and 7 bases at J, with 11 bases between the two ends. General observations from the study: Large sequencing depth failed to make sorted-subset sequencing complete, rarefaction showed.

Data came from immunoSEQ multiplex PCR; TCRdb stores just in-frame clones and leaves some out. Of 2 million to 3 million clones in the sample, roughly 93% were seen once. Worth noting for this clone: Its antigen is as yet unknown.

The specimen was naive CD4+ T cells from PBMCs. The subset was: CD45RA+ positively selected. This chain uses TRBV28 with TRBJ2-2; D possibly uses TRBD1 or TRBD2 (6 bases each). The clonotype originates from a man between 18 and 29 years old in good health. Some clones in this sample may be carry-over from other donors' samples. The CDR3 here is CASSLNGGGGELFF. The CDR3 region has the DNA TGTGCCAGCAGTTTAAACGGAGGGGGCGGGGAGCTGTTTTTT.